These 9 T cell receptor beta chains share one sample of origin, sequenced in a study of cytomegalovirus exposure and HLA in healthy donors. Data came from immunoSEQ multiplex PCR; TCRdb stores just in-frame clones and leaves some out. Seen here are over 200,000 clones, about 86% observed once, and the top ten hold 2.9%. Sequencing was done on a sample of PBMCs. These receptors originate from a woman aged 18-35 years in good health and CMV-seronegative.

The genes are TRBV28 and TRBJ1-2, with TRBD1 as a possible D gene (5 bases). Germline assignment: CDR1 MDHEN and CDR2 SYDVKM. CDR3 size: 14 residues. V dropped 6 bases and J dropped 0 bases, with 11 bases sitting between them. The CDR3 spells CASRQGSPNYGYTF. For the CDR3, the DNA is TGTGCCAGCAGGCAGGGTTCTCCTAACTATGGCTACACCTTC.

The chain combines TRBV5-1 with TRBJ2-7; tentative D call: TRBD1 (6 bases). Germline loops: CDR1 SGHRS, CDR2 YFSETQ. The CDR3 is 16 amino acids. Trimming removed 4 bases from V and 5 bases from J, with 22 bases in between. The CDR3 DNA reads TGCGCCAGCAGCCCGCGGCTACAGGGTGGAGTCAACGAGCAGTACTTC. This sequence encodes CASSPRLQGGVNEQYF.

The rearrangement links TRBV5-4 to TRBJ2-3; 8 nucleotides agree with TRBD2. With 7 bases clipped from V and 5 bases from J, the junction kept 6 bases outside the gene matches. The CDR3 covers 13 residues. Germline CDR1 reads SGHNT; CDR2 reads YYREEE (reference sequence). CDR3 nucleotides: TGTGCCAGCCAAACCGGGGGGGAAGATACGCAGTATTTT. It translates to CASQTGGEDTQYF.

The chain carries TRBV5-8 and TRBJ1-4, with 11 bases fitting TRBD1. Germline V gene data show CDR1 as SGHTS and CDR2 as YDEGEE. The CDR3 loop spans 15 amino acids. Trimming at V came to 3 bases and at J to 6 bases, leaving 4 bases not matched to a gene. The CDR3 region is CASSYWTGGDEKLFF. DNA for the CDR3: TGTGCCAGCAGCTATTGGACAGGGGGCGATGAAAAACTGTTTTTT. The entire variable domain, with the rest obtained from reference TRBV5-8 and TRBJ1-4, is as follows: EAGVTQSPTHLIKTRGQQATLRCSPISGHTSVYWYQQALGLGLQFLLWYDEGEERNRGNFPPRFSGRQFPNYSSELNVNALELEDSALYLCASSYWTGGDEKLFFGSGTQLSVL.

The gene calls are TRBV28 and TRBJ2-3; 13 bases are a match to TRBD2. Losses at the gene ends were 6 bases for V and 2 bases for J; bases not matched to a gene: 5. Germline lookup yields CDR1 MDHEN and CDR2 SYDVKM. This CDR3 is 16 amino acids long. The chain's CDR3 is CASSILAGGSTDTQYF. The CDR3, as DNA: TGTGCCAGCAGCATACTAGCGGGAGGGTCCACAGATACGCAGTATTTT. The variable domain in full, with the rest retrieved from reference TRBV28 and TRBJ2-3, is DVKVTQSSRYLVKRTGEKVFLECVQDMDHENMFWYRQDPGLGLRLIYFSYDVKMKEKGDIPEGYSVSREKKERFSLILESASTNQTSMYLCASSILAGGSTDTQYFGPGTRLTVL.

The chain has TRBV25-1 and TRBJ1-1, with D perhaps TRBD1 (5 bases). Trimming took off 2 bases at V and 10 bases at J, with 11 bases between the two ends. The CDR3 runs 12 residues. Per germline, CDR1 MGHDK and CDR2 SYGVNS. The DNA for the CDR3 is TGTGCCAGCAGTGAAGCGGAGGGGAGAGCTTTCTTT. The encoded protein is CASSEAEGRAFF.

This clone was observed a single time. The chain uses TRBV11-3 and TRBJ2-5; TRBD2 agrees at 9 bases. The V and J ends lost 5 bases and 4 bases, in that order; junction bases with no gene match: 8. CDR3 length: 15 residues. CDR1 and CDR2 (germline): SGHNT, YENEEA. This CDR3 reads CASSEGLAGTETQYF. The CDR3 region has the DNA TGTGCCAGCAGCGAGGGCCTAGCGGGAACAGAGACCCAGTACTTC.

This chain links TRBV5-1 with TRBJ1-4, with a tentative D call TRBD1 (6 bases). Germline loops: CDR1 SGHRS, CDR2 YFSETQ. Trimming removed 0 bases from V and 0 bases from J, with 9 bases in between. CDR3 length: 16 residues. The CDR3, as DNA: TGCGCCAGCAGCTTGGGGACAGCTTCAACTAATGAAAAACTGTTTTTT. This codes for CASSLGTASTNEKLFF.

CDR3 sequence: CASSLAFSGGGSYNEQFF. CDR3 sequence (DNA): TGTGCCAGCAGCTTAGCGTTCTCTGGCGGGGGCTCCTACAATGAGCAGTTCTTC. This rearrangement joins TRBV7-9 to TRBJ2-1, with 7 bases fitting TRBD2. Germline lookup yields CDR1 SEHNR and CDR2 FQNEAQ (reference sequence). V trimming: 0 bases; J trimming: 0 bases; junction bases outside the gene matches: 8. This CDR3 region has 18 residues.